The clone carrying this TCR beta chain appeared a single time. Germline loops: CDR1 SGHRS, CDR2 YFSETQ. V lost 10 bases, J lost 0 bases, and 11 bases lay in between. CDR3 size: 12 residues. The sample is drawn from a study of shared clonotypes between healthy human individuals. Several immunoSEQ plates received, in even portions, the genomic DNA of each subset. The protocol was immunoSEQ multiplex PCR, while the TCRdb copy is restricted to in-frame clones and leaves out a portion. The table lists 200,000 to 250,000 clones, 65% to 70% of them singletons, with approximately 12% in the top ten. The sequenced material came from memory CD4+ T cells sorted from blood. Subset meaning: CD45RA-negative fraction. The clonotype was recovered from a man younger than 45 in good health. The V and J genes are TRBV5-1 and TRBJ2-7; D unresolved. The CDR3, as DNA: TGCGCCTGGATAGACATCTCCTACGAGCAGTACTTC. Protein: CAWIDISYEQYF.